This paragraph reports one T cell receptor (beta chain). Its antigen is not identified. Focal radiation plus CTLA-4 blockade with ipilimumab was given to patients with chemo-refractory metastatic non-small-cell lung cancer. TCRdb keeps only in-frame clones here, not all; method: immunoSEQ multiplex PCR. The data hold 30,000 to 35,000 clones, with 70% to 90% observed a single time. This sample was included in a study of radiotherapy plus CTLA-4 blockade in lung cancer. Across the study: Of all patients, around 18% responded objectively and roughly 31% showed disease control.

Findings of the study overall: After treatment with radiotherapy plus ipilimumab, TCR clones that came from the tumor expanded in blood.

This sequence was found in a human donor with non-small cell lung cancer that progressed on radiotherapy plus ipilimumab. Sequencing used peripheral blood, obtained from a patient treated with radiotherapy plus ipilimumab.

CDR3: CASLGGGTYEQYF. DNA for the CDR3: TGTGCCAGCTTGGGGGGGGGAACCTACGAGCAGTACTTC. V and J are TRBV6-1 and TRBJ2-7; 7 bases fit TRBD2. This CDR3 spans 13 amino acids. The germline V gene has CDR1 MNHNS and CDR2 SASEGT. J was trimmed by 2 bases and V by 8 bases; bases with no gene match: 6.